This T cell receptor beta chain originates from a study of blood T cells in healthy people across ages (dated by TCRdb to the mid-2010s). General notes on the study: In model experiments, template switching captured about one uniquely barcoded TCR beta cDNA molecule for every two T cells. Age-related changes in TCR beta repertoire diversity were measured in the study by deep sequencing normalized with unique cDNA molecular identifiers. Four age groups were formed from the donors: young (average roughly 16 years), middle-aged (just under 40), aged (around 68) and long-lived (less than 85). To avoid experimental bias, donors of different ages were randomly spread across the sequencing lanes. For two donors (one aged 18 to 30 and one aged 80 or older), the study analyzed two additional independent replicas of 1 million unique cDNA reads from the same blood draw.

The library was obtained by 5' RACE. A second roughly 6 to 12 cycle PCR used a sample-barcoded 5' primer and a J-beta primer mix. A unique molecular identifier was introduced onto each TCR beta cDNA molecule by a template-switch 5' adaptor carrying 12 random nucleotides. Each sample yielded at least 2.5 million CDR3-containing paired-end reads. First-strand cDNA was synthesized from all RNA with the Mint cDNA synthesis kit, primed by a TRBC-specific oligonucleotide. Following uracil-DNA glycosylase treatment, all cDNA underwent a first 18-cycle PCR with the universal primers M1SS and BC2_uni_R. Regarding the original processing steps: Each sample was normalized by randomly selecting 1 million high-quality reads, each carrying a distinct molecular identifier. Instead of being binned into consensus sequences, reads with shared molecular identifiers were discarded. MiTCR, set to a Q25 quality threshold and the strictest error-elimination algorithm, was used for CDR3 identification, clonotype clustering and error correction. A nonparametric unseen species model with Euler transformation was used to estimate a lower bound on total TCR beta diversity. TCRdb ran its own pipeline on the public reads, namely fastp trimming at Q25 and MiXCR clone calling, and kept in-frame beta chains. Each record represents a unique CDR3 protein, reported with the most common genes and DNA among its rows. These V and J calls derive from TCRdb rather than the authors' analysis. The table for this sample lists approximately 1,700,000 distinct CDR3 sequences; around 42% of them were counted only once. The ten most abundant clones make up under 30% of the sample.

Study-wide findings and limitations: The percentage of naive T cells measured by flow cytometry correlated strongly with observed TCR beta diversity. Since profiling was done on bulk unsorted PBMCs, naive and antigen-experienced compartments could not be conclusively compared. As age increased, observed TCR beta diversity per million T cells dropped in a roughly linear way, and a significant reduction was already evident by age 40. The CMV infection status of donors was not known, potentially confounding age-related changes in expanded clonotypes. Total diversity estimates from one million sequenced T cells were considered lower bounds and underestimates. Compared with the aged group, more naive CD4+ T cells, fewer expanded clones and increased TCR diversity were shown by the long-lived group, suggesting age selection.

Of note for this clonotype: Its antigen has not been determined. Qualities for individual bases were not recorded, and no much larger clone is one base off.

The approximately 41 donors, aged about 6 to 95 years, were systemically healthy Caucasian individuals from Russia. Approximately 9.3 milliliters of peripheral blood were drawn from each donor into EDTA-treated Vacutainer tubes. Ficoll-Paque density-gradient centrifugation was used to isolate PBMCs, with at least 6.5 million per sample. Total RNA was extracted from PBMCs with Trizol reagent, with at least 6 micrograms obtained per sample. Naive CD45RAhigh/CD27high T cell percentages were measured by flow cytometry on a PBMC aliquot from every donor. Sequenced sample: blood. This TCR was recovered from a human donor in good health.

The nucleotide sequence is TGCAGTGCTAGTGTTTCGAACAACCGTGCCAAAAACATTCAGTACTTC. Translated, it gives CSASVSNNRAKNIQYF. The rearrangement combines TRBV20-1 with TRBJ2-4, with no D gene named confidently. The trim is 3 bases for V and 1 base for J, with a gap of 16 bases between the germline ends. The CDR3, from cysteine to phenylalanine, totals 16 residues. Solely the CDR3 DNA is kept, with 48 bases framed from the first base. The germline V gene (reference sequence) supplies CDR1 DFQATT and CDR2 SNEGSKA.